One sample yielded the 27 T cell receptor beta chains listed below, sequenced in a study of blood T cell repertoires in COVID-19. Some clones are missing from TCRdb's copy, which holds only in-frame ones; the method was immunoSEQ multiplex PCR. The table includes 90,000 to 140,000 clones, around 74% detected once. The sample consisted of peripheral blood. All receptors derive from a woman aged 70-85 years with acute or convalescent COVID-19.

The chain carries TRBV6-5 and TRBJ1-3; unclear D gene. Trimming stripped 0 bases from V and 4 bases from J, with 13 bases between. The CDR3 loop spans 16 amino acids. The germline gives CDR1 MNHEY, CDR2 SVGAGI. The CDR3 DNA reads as TGTGCCAGCAGTTACTCCCTAAGACCAGGAGGAAACACCATATATTTT. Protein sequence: CASSYSLRPGGNTIYF.

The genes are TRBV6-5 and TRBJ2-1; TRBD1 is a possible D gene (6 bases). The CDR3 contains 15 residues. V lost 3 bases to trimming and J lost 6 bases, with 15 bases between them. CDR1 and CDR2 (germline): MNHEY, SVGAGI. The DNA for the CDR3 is TGTGCCAGCAGTTATAGTGATTTGGGGGCCAATGAGCAGTTCTTC. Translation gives CASSYSDLGANEQFF.

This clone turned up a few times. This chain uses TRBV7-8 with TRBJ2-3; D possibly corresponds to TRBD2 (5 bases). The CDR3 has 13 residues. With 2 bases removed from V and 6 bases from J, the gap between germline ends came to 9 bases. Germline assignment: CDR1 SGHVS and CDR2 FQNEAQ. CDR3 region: CASSLPTTDTQYF. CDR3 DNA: TGTGCCAGCAGCTTACCGACTACCGATACGCAGTATTTT.

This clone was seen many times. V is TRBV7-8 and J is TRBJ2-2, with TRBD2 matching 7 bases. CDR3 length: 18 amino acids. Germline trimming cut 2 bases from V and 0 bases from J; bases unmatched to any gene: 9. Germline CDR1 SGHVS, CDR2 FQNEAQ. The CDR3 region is CASSLRGTGGPNTGELFF. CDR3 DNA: TGTGCCAGCAGCTTACGGGGGACGGGGGGACCGAACACCGGGGAGCTGTTTTTT.

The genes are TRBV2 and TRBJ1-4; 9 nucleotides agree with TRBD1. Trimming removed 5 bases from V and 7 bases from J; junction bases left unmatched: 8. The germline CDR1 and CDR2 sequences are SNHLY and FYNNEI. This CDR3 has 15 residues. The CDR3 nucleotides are TGTGCCAGCAGTTCACAGGGGGCTGGGGGTGAAAAACTGTTTTTT. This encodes CASSSQGAGGEKLFF.

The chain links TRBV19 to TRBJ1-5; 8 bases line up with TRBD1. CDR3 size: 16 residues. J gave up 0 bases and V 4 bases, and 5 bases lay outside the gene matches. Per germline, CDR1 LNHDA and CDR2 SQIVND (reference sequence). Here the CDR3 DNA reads TGTGCCAGTAGTAGAGGGACAGGCAATAGCAATCAGCCCCAGCATTTT. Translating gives CASSRGTGNSNQPQHF.

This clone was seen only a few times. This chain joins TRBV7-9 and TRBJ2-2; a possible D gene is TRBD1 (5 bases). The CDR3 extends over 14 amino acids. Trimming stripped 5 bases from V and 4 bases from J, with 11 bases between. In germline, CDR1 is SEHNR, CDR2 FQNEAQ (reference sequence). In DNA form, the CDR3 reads TGTGCCAGCAGCCCGACTGACAGCACCGGGGAGCTGTTTTTT. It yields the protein CASSPTDSTGELFF.

This chain's CDR3 is CASRSGATNTEAFF. As DNA, the CDR3 is TGTGCCAGCAGATCAGGGGCGACGAACACTGAAGCTTTCTTT. The chain carries TRBV5-4 and TRBJ1-1; maybe TRBD1 (6 bases). Germline V gene data show CDR1 as SGHNT and CDR2 as YYREEE (reference sequence). V was cut by 5 bases and J by 1 base, with 12 bases left in between. This CDR3 is built from 14 residues.

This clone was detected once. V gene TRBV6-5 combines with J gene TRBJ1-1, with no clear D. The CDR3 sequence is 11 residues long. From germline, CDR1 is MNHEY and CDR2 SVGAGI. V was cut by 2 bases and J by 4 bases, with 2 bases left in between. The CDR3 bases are TGTGCCAGCAGTTACCTCACTGAAGCTTTCTTT. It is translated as CASSYLTEAFF.

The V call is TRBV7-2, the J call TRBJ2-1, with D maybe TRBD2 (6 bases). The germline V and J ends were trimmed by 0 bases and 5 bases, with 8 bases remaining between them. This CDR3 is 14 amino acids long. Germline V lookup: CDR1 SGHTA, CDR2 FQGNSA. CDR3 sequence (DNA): TGTGCCAGCAGCTTAGCGTGGGGGGACAATGAGCAGTTCTTC. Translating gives CASSLAWGDNEQFF. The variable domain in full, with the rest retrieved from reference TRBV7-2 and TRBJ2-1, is GAGVSQSPSNKVTEKGKDVELRCDPISGHTALYWYRQSLGQGLEFLIYFQGNSAPDKSGLPSDRFSAERTGGSVSTLTIQRTQQEDSAVYLCASSLAWGDNEQFFGPGTRLTVL.

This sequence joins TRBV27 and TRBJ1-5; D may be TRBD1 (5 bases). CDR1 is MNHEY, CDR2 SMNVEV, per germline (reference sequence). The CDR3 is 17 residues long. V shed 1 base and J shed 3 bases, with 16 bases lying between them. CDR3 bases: TGTGCCAGCAGTTTATACCAGGGCTCGGGTGACAATCAGCCCCAGCATTTT. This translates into CASSLYQGSGDNQPQHF.

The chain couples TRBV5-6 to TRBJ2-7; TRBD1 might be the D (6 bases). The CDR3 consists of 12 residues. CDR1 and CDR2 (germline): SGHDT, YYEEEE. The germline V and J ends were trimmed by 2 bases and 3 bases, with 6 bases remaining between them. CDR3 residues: CASSLGGYEQYF. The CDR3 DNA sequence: TGTGCCAGCAGCTTAGGGGGCTACGAGCAGTACTTC.

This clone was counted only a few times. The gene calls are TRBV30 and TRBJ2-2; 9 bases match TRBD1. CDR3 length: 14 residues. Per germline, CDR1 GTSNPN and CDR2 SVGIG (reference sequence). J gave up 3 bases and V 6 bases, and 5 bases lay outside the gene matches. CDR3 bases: TGTGCCTGTGACAGGGGGTCGGACACCGGGGAGCTGTTTTTT. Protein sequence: CACDRGSDTGELFF.

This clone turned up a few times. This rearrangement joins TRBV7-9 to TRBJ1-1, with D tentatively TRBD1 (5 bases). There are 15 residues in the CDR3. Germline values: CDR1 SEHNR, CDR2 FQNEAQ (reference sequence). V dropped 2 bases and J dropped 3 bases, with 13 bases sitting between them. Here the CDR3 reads CASSLPQGVDTEAFF. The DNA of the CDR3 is TGTGCCAGCAGCTTACCCCAAGGGGTAGACACTGAAGCTTTCTTT.

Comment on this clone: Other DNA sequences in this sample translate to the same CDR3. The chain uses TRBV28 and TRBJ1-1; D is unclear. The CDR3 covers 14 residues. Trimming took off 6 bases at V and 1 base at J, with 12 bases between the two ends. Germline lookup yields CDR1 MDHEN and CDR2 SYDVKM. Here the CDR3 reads CASSGGRGNTEAFF. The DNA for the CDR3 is TGTGCCAGCAGCGGAGGGCGGGGGAACACTGAAGCTTTCTTT.

CDR3 sequence reads: CASSPSGVNYNEQFF. In DNA, the CDR3 is TGCGCCAGCAGCCCTAGCGGGGTGAACTACAATGAGCAGTTCTTC. The gene calls are TRBV10-1 and TRBJ2-1; 9 bases agree with TRBD2. Germline CDR1 WNHNN, CDR2 SYGVQD (reference sequence). Trimming took 6 bases from V and 3 from J; bases not matched to a gene: 6. CDR3 size: 15 residues.

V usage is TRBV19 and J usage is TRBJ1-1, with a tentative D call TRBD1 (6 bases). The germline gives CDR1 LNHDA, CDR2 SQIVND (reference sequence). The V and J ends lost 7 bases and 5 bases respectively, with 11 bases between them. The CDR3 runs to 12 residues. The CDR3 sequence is CASKEGGTEAFF. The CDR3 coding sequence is TGTGCCAGTAAGGAGGGGGGGACTGAAGCTTTCTTT. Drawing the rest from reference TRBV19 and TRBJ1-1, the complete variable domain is DGGITQSPKYLFRKEGQNVTLSCEQNLNHDAMYWYRQDPGQGLRLIYYSQIVNDFQKGDIAEGYSVSREKKESFPLTVTSAQKNPTAFYLCASKEGGTEAFFGQGTRLTVV.

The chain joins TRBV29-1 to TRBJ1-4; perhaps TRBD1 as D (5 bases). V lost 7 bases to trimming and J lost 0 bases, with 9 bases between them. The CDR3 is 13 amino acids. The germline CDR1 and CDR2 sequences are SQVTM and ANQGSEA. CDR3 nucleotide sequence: TGCAGCGCTTCGACAGCAACTAATGAAAAACTGTTTTTT. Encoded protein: CSASTATNEKLFF.

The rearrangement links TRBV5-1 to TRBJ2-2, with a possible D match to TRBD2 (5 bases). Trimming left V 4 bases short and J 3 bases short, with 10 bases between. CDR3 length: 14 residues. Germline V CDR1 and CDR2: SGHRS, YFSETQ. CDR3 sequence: CASSTSGDTGELFF. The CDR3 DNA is TGCGCCAGCAGCACAAGCGGAGACACCGGGGAGCTGTTTTTT.

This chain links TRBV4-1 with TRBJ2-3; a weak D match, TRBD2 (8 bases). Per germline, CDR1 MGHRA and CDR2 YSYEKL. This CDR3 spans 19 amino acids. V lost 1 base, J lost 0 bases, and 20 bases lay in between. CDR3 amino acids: CASSQGIGGATGSTDTQYF. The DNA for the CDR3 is TGCGCCAGCAGCCAAGGCATCGGGGGGGCGACAGGGAGCACAGATACGCAGTATTTT.

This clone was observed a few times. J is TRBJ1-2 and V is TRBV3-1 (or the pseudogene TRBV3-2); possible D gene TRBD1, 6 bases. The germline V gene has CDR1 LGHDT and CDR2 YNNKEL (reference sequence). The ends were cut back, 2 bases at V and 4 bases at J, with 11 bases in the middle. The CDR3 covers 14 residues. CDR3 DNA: TGTGCCAGCAGCCAACTCAGGGGTTCCTATGGCTACACCTTC. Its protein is CASSQLRGSYGYTF.

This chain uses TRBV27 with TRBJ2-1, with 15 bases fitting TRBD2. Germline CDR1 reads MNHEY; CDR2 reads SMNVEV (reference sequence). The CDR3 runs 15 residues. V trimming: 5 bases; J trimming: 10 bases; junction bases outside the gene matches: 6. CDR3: CASSQRTSGGAEQFF. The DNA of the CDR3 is TGTGCCAGCAGTCAACGGACTAGCGGGGGGGCCGAGCAGTTCTTC.

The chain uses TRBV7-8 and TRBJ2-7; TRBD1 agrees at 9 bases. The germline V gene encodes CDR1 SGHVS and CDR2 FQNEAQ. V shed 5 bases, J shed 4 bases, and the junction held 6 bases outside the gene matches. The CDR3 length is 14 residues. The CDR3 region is CASSRQGVVYEQYF. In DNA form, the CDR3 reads TGTGCCAGCAGCCGACAGGGGGTAGTTTACGAGCAGTACTTC.

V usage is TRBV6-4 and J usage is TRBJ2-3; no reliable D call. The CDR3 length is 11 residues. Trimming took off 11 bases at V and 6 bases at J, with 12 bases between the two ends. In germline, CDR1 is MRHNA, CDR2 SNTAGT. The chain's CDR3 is CALRVRDTQYF. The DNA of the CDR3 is TGTGCCCTCCGGGTGAGGGATACGCAGTATTTT.

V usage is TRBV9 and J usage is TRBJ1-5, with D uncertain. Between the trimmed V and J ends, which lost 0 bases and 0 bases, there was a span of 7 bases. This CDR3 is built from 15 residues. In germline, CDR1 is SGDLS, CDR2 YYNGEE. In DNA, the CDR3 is TGTGCCAGCAGCGTAGCTCCGAGTAGCAATCAGCCCCAGCATTTT. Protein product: CASSVAPSSNQPQHF. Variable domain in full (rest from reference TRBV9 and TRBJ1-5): DSGVTQTPKHLITATGQRVTLRCSPRSGDLSVYWYQQSLDQGLQFLIQYYNGEERAKGNILERFSAQQFPDLHSELNLSSLELGDSALYFCASSVAPSSNQPQHFGDGTRLSIL.

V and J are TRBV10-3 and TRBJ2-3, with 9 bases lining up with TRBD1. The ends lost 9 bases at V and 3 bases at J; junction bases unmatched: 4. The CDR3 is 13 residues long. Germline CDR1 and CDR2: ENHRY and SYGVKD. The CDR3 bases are TGTGCCATAAGAGGACAGGGGACAGATACGCAGTATTTT. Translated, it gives CAIRGQGTDTQYF.

CDR3 sequence reads: CASSATQRTNYGYTF. The DNA for the CDR3 is TGTGCCAGCAGCGCGACACAGAGAACTAACTATGGCTACACCTTC. This sequence joins TRBV11-2 and TRBJ1-2; D gene ambiguous. Trimming pared 5 bases from V and 0 bases from J, leaving 13 bases between. CDR1 SGHAT and CDR2 FQNNGV come from the germline V gene. The CDR3 totals 15 residues.